Below, one TCR beta chain is given with its context. This sample was taken from a study of blood T cell repertoires in COVID-19. Assay: immunoSEQ multiplex PCR; the TCRdb copy retains only in-frame clones and omits some. The sample has 250,000 to 300,000 clones, about nine tenths seen once; the top ten hold about 2.2%. The sample taken for sequencing was peripheral blood. This clonotype originated in a woman in her 50s who had recovered from COVID-19.

CDR3 DNA: TGTGCCAGCAGCCGTAGCGGGGGGTCCTACGAGCAGTACTTC. It yields the protein CASSRSGGSYEQYF. The genes are TRBV7-9 and TRBJ2-7; 10 bases line up with TRBD2. The CDR3 covers 14 residues. Per the germline V gene, CDR1 is SEHNR and CDR2 is FQNEAQ (reference sequence). With V trimmed by 5 bases and J by 1 base, 2 bases remained unmatched.